A selection of T cell receptor beta chains follows, all from one sample in a study of blood T cells in healthy people across ages. Each CDR3 protein gets one entry after TCRdb re-called the 5' RACE reads with MiXCR. The table records 1.5 million to 2 million distinct CDR3 sequences, approximately 28% of them present only once. Sequencing was performed on blood. The receptors were sampled from a woman in her thirties in good health. Each CDR3 is given with its conserved first and last residue. A D gene is named only where the DNA matches it firmly. Expanded clones are given a class, and other clones once, few, many or no size at all.

D gene	clone size	V gene	J gene	CDR3 protein	CDR3 DNA
TRBD2	.	TRBV5-1	TRBJ2-3	CASSLAGGALSTDTQYF	TGCGCCAGCAGCTTGGCGGGGGGGGCGTTAAGCACAGATACGCAGTATTTT
TRBD1	.	TRBV29-1	TRBJ2-1	CSVGGQYSVDEQFF	TGCAGCGTAGGGGGACAGTATTCCGTCGATGAGCAGTTCTTC
TRBD1	.	TRBV27	TRBJ1-1	CASSFVDRGTEAFF	TGTGCCAGCAGTTTTGTCGACAGGGGCACTGAAGCTTTCTTT
.	.	TRBV18	TRBJ2-1	CASSLSEGLIVDEQFF	TGTGCCAGCTCCCTGTCTGAGGGGCTTATAGTTGATGAGCAGTTCTTC
.	few	TRBV20-1	TRBJ2-1	CSATPSDEQFF	TGCAGTGCAACGCCTTCCGATGAGCAGTTCTTC
.	many	TRBV4-3	TRBJ1-1	CASSRGRLMNTEAFF	TGCGCCAGCAGTCGCGGCAGATTAATGAACACTGAAGCTTTCTTT
.	few	TRBV7-2	TRBJ2-7	CASSLGVRVSEQYF	TGTGCCAGCAGCTTAGGTGTCAGGGTGAGCGAGCAGTACTTC
.	once	TRBV29-1	TRBJ2-7	CSVAGVRGQGSYEQYF	TGCAGCGTAGCGGGGGTTCGGGGACAGGGTTCCTACGAGCAGTACTTC
.	.	TRBV5-1	TRBJ2-2	CASTPIQGGFSGELFF	TGCGCCAGCACCCCTATACAGGGCGGTTTCTCCGGGGAGCTGTTTTTT
TRBD2	.	TRBV5-6	TRBJ2-3	CASSLRDYPADTQYF	TGTGCCAGCAGCCTCCGGGACTACCCCGCGGATACGCAGTATTTT
.	.	TRBV19	TRBJ1-4	CASSFPRGSEKLFF	TGTGCCAGTAGTTTCCCGCGAGGGAGTGAAAAACTGTTTTTT
TRBD1	.	TRBV9	TRBJ2-7	CASSVGPDRGYEQYF	TGTGCCAGCAGCGTAGGTCCGGACAGGGGCTACGAGCAGTACTTC
.	few	TRBV20-1	TRBJ1-5	CSARSRRALSNQPQHF	TGCAGTGCTAGATCGCGCAGGGCCCTAAGCAATCAGCCCCAGCATTTT
.	.	TRBV5-1	TRBJ2-7	CASSLGSGVLVYEQYF	TGCGCCAGCAGCTTGGGGTCAGGGGTATTAGTGTACGAGCAGTACTTC
.	.	TRBV3-1	TRBJ2-7	CASSQEREQYF	TGTGCCAGCAGCCAAGAGCGCGAGCAGTACTTC
.	many	TRBV6-5	TRBJ2-6	CASKPTADGANVLTF	TGTGCCAGCAAACCTACAGCTGATGGGGCCAACGTCCTGACTTTC
TRBD1	.	TRBV15	TRBJ1-2	CATSRSRDRGNYGYTF	TGTGCCACCAGCAGATCCAGGGACAGGGGGAACTATGGCTACACCTTC
.	.	TRBV6-5	TRBJ2-3	CASIGQATDTQYF	TGTGCCAGCATCGGCCAAGCCACAGATACGCAGTATTTT
TRBD1	.	TRBV15	TRBJ2-1	CATAGTGDGNEQFF	TGTGCCACAGCGGGGACAGGGGATGGCAATGAGCAGTTCTTC
TRBD2	.	TRBV5-1	TRBJ2-3	CASSPGRGNKDTQYF	TGCGCCAGCAGCCCCGGGAGGGGGAACAAAGATACGCAGTATTTT
.	.	TRBV24-1	TRBJ2-3	CATSHPRGSTDTQYF	TGTGCCACCAGTCACCCCCGGGGCTCGACAGATACGCAGTATTTT
.	few	TRBV29-1	TRBJ2-7	CSVQQGTPYEQYF	TGCAGCGTACAACAGGGAACCCCTTACGAGCAGTACTTC
TRBD1	.	TRBV20-1	TRBJ2-1	CSVRGGRGSYNEQFF	TGCAGTGTTAGGGGTGGCAGGGGGTCCTACAATGAGCAGTTCTTC
.	few	TRBV15	TRBJ2-1	CATSRAPGSEQFF	TGTGCCACCAGCAGAGCTCCGGGTTCTGAGCAGTTCTTC
.	few	TRBV7-3	TRBJ2-5	CPSSLGLEETQYF	TGTCCCAGCAGCTTAGGGCTCGAAGAGACCCAGTACTTC
TRBD2	.	TRBV7-2	TRBJ2-5	CASSLGSGGGNEQYF	TGTGCCAGCAGCTTGGGCTCGGGAGGCGGTAATGAGCAGTACTTC
.	.	TRBV14	TRBJ2-6	CASSQDVREGSGANVLTF	TGTGCCAGCAGCCAAGATGTCCGAGAGGGCTCTGGGGCCAACGTCCTGACTTTC
TRBD2	many	TRBV6-2/TRBV6-3	TRBJ2-1	CASSYSGLAGYNEQFF	TGTGCCAGCAGTTACTCAGGACTAGCGGGCTACAATGAGCAGTTCTTC
.	.	TRBV7-2	TRBJ1-2	CASSLGFATANYGYTF	TGTGCCAGCAGCTTAGGTTTCGCGACAGCCAACTATGGCTACACCTTC
TRBD1	once	TRBV27	TRBJ2-1	CASSLTPGTGPGEQFF	TGTGCCAGCAGTTTGACTCCCGGGACAGGCCCTGGGGAGCAGTTCTTC
.	.	TRBV7-7	TRBJ1-1	CASSPAWGTEAFF	TGTGCCAGCAGCCCCGCCTGGGGCACTGAAGCTTTCTTT
TRBD1	many	TRBV24-1	TRBJ2-4	CANPHPDRERNIQYF	TGTGCCAACCCACACCCGGACAGGGAAAGGAACATTCAGTACTTC
.	.	TRBV20-1	TRBJ1-5	CSAQGGGSNQPQHF	TGCAGTGCTCAGGGAGGTGGAAGCAATCAGCCCCAGCATTTT
TRBD1	once	TRBV28	TRBJ1-2	CASGTATLTNYGYTF	TGTGCCAGCGGGACAGCCACACTAACTAACTATGGCTACACCTTC
TRBD1	.	TRBV7-9	TRBJ2-1	CASSGRDRQETQFF	TGTGCCAGCAGCGGAAGGGACAGACAAGAGACCCAGTTCTTC
.	many	TRBV20-1	TRBJ2-7	CSAPRDSQMEYF	TGCAGTGCTCCACGGGACTCTCAGATGGAGTACTTC
.	.	TRBV7-2	TRBJ1-1	CASSLAVGGVAFF	TGTGCCAGCAGCTTAGCGGTTGGTGGGGTTGCTTTCTTT
.	.	TRBV11-2	TRBJ2-1	CASHPRTAHHNEQFF	TGTGCCAGCCATCCCCGGACCGCGCACCACAATGAGCAGTTCTTC
TRBD1	few	TRBV10-3	TRBJ2-5	CAISADRVGETQYF	TGTGCCATCAGTGCGGACAGGGTGGGAGAGACCCAGTACTTC
.	many	TRBV4-3	TRBJ2-4	CASSQGVQDIQYF	TGCGCCAGCAGCCAAGGGGTCCAGGACATTCAGTACTTC
TRBD2	.	TRBV12-3/TRBV12-4	TRBJ2-5	CASSLFSGRTETQYF	TGTGCCAGCAGTTTATTTAGCGGGAGGACGGAGACCCAGTACTTC
TRBD1	few	TRBV5-6	TRBJ1-4	CASSYGTGQGKLFF	TGTGCCAGCAGCTACGGGACAGGCCAAGGAAAACTGTTTTTT
TRBD2	.	TRBV15	TRBJ2-1	CATSRGLAGTYNEQFF	TGTGCCACCAGCAGAGGGCTAGCGGGAACGTACAATGAGCAGTTCTTC
.	.	TRBV5-1	TRBJ1-5	CASSLEQGPSQPQHF	TGCGCCAGCAGCTTGGAACAGGGACCTAGTCAGCCCCAGCATTTT
.	few	TRBV4-3	TRBJ2-3	CASSQELGNGDDTQYF	TGCGCCAGCAGCCAAGAGCTTGGCAACGGGGATGATACGCAGTATTTT
.	.	TRBV5-1	TRBJ2-7	CASSSGGTPERGEQYF	TGCGCCAGCAGCTCCGGGGGGACACCCGAAAGGGGCGAGCAGTACTTC
TRBD2	few	TRBV4-3	TRBJ2-3	CASSLQRGNTQYF	TGCGCCAGCAGCCTTCAGCGGGGAAATACGCAGTATTTT
TRBD1	few	TRBV20-1	TRBJ1-1	CSASYSGTGNTEAFF	TGCAGTGCTTCGTACTCCGGGACAGGGAACACTGAAGCTTTCTTT
TRBD1	few	TRBV12-3/TRBV12-4	TRBJ1-5	CASSQDRGPESNQPQHF	TGTGCCAGCAGCCAGGACAGGGGGCCTGAAAGCAATCAGCCCCAGCATTTT
TRBD1	few	TRBV13	TRBJ2-5	CASSSGQGTYQETQYF	TGTGCCAGCAGCTCAGGACAGGGGACATACCAAGAGACCCAGTACTTC
.	few	TRBV28	TRBJ1-2	CASSLIGQLPPGYTF	TGTGCCAGCAGTTTGATAGGACAGCTGCCCCCAGGCTACACCTTC
.	.	TRBV24-1	TRBJ2-2	CATEGAGELFF	TGTGCCACCGAGGGGGCCGGGGAGCTGTTTTTT
.	.	TRBV18	TRBJ2-7	CASSSTDSLWGSYEQYF	TGTGCCAGCTCCTCAACAGACAGTCTCTGGGGCTCCTACGAGCAGTACTTC
.	many	TRBV5-5	TRBJ2-7	CASAPRGRGSNEQYF	TGTGCCAGCGCCCCGAGGGGCAGGGGTAGTAACGAGCAGTACTTC
TRBD1	.	TRBV5-1	TRBJ2-5	CASSLTAGGQKTQYF	TGCGCCAGCAGCTTGACGGCAGGGGGTCAAAAGACCCAGTACTTC
TRBD1	.	TRBV29-1	TRBJ1-2	CSGWTGEGYGYTF	TGCAGCGGATGGACAGGGGAAGGGTATGGCTACACCTTC
.	many	TRBV2	TRBJ2-7	CATHRDTIYEQYF	TGTGCCACCCACCGGGACACTATCTACGAGCAGTACTTC
.	.	TRBV7-9	TRBJ1-1	CASSLHDSLNTEAFF	TGTGCCAGCAGCTTACACGACAGCTTGAACACTGAAGCTTTCTTT